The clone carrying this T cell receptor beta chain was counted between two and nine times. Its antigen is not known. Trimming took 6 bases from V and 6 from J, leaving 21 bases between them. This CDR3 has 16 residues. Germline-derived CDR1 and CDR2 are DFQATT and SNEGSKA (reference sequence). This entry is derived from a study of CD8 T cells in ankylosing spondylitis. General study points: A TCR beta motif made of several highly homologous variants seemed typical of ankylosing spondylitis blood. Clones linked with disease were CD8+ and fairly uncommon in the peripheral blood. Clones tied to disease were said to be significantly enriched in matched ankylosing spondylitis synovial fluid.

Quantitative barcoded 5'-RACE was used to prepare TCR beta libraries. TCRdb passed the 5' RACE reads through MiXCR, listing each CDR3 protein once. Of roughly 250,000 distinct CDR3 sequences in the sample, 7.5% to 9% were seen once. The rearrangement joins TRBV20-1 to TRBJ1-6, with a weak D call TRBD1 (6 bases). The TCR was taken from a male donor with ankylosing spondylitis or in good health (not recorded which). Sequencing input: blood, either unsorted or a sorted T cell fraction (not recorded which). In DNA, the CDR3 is TGCAGTGCAAGTAGGGGGGGCGAGTCCCTTAATTCACCCCTCCACTTT. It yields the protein CSASRGGESLNSPLHF.